This TCR beta chain was captured by sequencing in a study of CD8 T cells in ankylosing spondylitis (dated by TCRdb to 2017 to 2019). General notes on the study: T cell receptor beta repertoires were profiled in healthy donors and ankylosing spondylitis patients so that disease-linked TCR variants could be found. The whole study cohort included 90 to 120 healthy donors and 25 ankylosing spondylitis patients. Peripheral blood was sampled, and synovial fluid was also collected from ankylosing spondylitis patients. What the research found in general, with its limitations: Some motif variants had previously been reported in the synovial fluid and blood of reactive arthritis patients, which suggests shared mechanisms of disease initiation. A CD8+ phenotype was shown by the disease-linked clones, which were found at relatively low frequencies in peripheral blood. Blood from ankylosing spondylitis patients appeared to be characterized by a TCR beta motif made up of several highly homologous amino acid variants. The disease-linked clones were reported as significantly enriched in matched synovial fluid samples from ankylosing spondylitis patients.

Sequencing used an Illumina HiSeq 2500. TCR beta libraries were prepared by quantitative 5'-RACE with molecular barcodes. The source study handled its data this way. To identify disease-linked TCR variants, a new computational method was used, one built on a probabilistic model of VDJ rearrangement. TCRdb reran the public reads through fastp at Q25 and MiXCR, keeping productive beta chains. Entries that share a CDR3 protein sequence are merged under the most common genes and DNA. These V and J calls originate from TCRdb's pipeline instead of the authors' own analysis. For this sample the table gives 90,000 to 100,000 distinct CDR3 sequences, of which about 8.6% were detected only once. 9.9% of the sample goes to the ten largest clones. This clonotype was detected many times. What antigen it recognizes has not been identified. No base quality information exists; no much larger clone differs at one position.

V is cut by 6 bases and J by 1 base, and the space between the germline ends is 21 bases. The CDR3 holds 17 amino acids from the cysteine to the phenylalanine. CDR3 DNA only is kept here, 51 bases in frame from base 1. CDR1 is given as MNHEY and CDR2 as SVGEGT, both from the germline V gene. The sequence was obtained from a male donor with ankylosing spondylitis or in good health (not recorded which). Recombination joined TRBV6-2 or TRBV6-3 with TRBJ1-2; the D gene identity is not certain. The sequenced material came from blood, either unsorted or a sorted T cell fraction (not recorded which). The DNA reads TGTGCCAGCAGGTTCTACCCCGGGATTCGTTTTAACTATGGCTACACCTTC. Translated, this gives CASRFYPGIRFNYGYTF.